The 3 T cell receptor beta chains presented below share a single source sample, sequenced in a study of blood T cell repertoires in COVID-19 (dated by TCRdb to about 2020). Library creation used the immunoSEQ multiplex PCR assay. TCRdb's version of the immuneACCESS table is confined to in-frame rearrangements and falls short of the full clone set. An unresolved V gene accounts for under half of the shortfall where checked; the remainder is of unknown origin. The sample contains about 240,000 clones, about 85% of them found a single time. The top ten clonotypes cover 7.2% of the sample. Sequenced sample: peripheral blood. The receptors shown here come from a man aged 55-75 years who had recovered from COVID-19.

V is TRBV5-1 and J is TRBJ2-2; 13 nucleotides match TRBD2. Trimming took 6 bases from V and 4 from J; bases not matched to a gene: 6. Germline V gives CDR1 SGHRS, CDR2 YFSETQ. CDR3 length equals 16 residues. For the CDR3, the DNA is TGCGCCAGCAAGACTAGCGGGGGGTCTCTCACCGGGGAGCTGTTTTTT. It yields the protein CASKTSGGSLTGELFF.

CDR3 residues: CASSSALNYEQYF. Here the CDR3 DNA reads TGCGCCAGCAGCTCCGCCCTAAACTACGAGCAGTACTTC. The chain carries TRBV5-1 and TRBJ2-7, with no clear D. Per germline, CDR1 SGHRS and CDR2 YFSETQ. Between the trimmed V and J ends, which lost 3 bases and 3 bases, there was a span of 10 bases. The CDR3 has 13 amino acids. Full variable domain (outside the CDR3, taken from reference TRBV5-1 and TRBJ2-7): KAGVTQTPRYLIKTRGQQVTLSCSPISGHRSVSWYQQTPGQGLQFLFEYFSETQRNKGNFPGRFSGRQFSNSRSEMNVSTLELGDSALYLCASSSALNYEQYFGPGTRLTVT.

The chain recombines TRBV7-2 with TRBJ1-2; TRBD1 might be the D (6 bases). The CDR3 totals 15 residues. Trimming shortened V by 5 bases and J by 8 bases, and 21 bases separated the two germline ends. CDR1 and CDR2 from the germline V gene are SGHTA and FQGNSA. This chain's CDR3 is CASSDKGVTWFGYTF. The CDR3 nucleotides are TGTGCCAGCAGCGATAAGGGGGTCACCTGGTTCGGCTACACCTTC.